The text below deals with one T cell receptor (beta chain). The antigen is not known. TCRdb used MiXCR to reprocess the reads, holding one entry per CDR3 protein. The data contain about 180,000 distinct CDR3 sequences, about 15% of them seen just once; the ten biggest clones take up about a quarter. This sample stems from a study of T cell repertoires in cytomegalovirus infection. The overall study: Matching HLA type and CMV infection were both indicated by public TCR beta signatures.

Whole-study findings and limits: HLA-C-restricted CMV clonotypes gave the most frequent clonotype in two of eight donors. Carriage of CMV together with the relevant HLA was identifiable through cumulative public TCR beta family frequency.

The sequenced material came from PBMCs. This sequence originates from a human donor in good health (CMV status not recorded). Some clones in this sample may be carry-over from other donors' samples.

In nucleotides, the CDR3 is TGTGCCGCCTTGACAGGGAACACCGGGGAGCTGTTTTTT. It specifies CAALTGNTGELFF. The rearrangement links TRBV19 to TRBJ2-2; possible D gene TRBD1, 6 bases. V was clipped by 11 bases and J by 1 base, with 11 bases between them. Per the germline V gene, CDR1 is LNHDA and CDR2 is SQIVND (reference sequence). The CDR3 runs 13 residues.